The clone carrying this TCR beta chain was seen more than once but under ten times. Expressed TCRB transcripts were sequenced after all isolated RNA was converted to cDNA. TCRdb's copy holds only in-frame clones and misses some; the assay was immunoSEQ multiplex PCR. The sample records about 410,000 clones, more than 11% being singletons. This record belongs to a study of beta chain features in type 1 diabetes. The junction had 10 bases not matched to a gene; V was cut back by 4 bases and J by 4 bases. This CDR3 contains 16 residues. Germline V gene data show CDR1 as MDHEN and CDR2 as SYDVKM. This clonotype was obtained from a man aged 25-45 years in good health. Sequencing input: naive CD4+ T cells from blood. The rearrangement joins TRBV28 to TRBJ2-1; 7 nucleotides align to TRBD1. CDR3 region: CASSSAAGQAYNEQFF. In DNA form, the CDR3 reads TGTGCCAGCAGTTCAGCCGCTGGACAGGCTTACAATGAGCAGTTCTTC.